These 29 T cell receptor beta chains came from one sample sequenced in a study of blood T cell repertoires in COVID-19. Clones were sequenced by immunoSEQ multiplex PCR, and TCRdb holds only the in-frame ones, with some missing. The table records 200,000 or so clones, 70% to 90% of them present only once. What was sequenced was peripheral blood. These receptors all stem from a human donor with active or convalescent COVID-19. The donor label of this sample is uncertain.

As regards this clone: This specimen includes other DNA sequences encoding the same CDR3. V is TRBV11-2 and J is TRBJ2-5, with D possibly matching TRBD1 (5 bases). The V gene's germline CDR1 is SGHAT and CDR2 FQNNGV. V gave up 1 base and J gave up 5 bases, with 11 bases separating them. CDR3 length equals 14 residues. The CDR3 bases are TGTGCCAGCAGCTTAGGCAGGGCAGGGGAGACCCAGTACTTC. Its protein product is CASSLGRAGETQYF.

The J gene is TRBJ1-6, the V gene TRBV18; D might be TRBD1 (6 bases). Deletions cut 6 bases from V and 1 base from J, with 16 bases between. Germline loops: CDR1 KGHSH, CDR2 LQKENI. This CDR3 has 17 amino acids. CDR3 loop: CASSQQGIGSYNSPLHF. DNA for the CDR3: TGTGCCAGCTCGCAACAGGGAATCGGTTCCTATAATTCACCCCTCCACTTT.

This chain joins TRBV9 and TRBJ2-5, with 11 bases fitting TRBD1. Germline V gives CDR1 SGDLS, CDR2 YYNGEE. This CDR3 comprises 17 residues. Trimming removed 0 bases from V and 5 bases from J; junction bases left unmatched: 9. The CDR3 sequence is CASSVAWTGGETETQYF. The CDR3 nucleotides read TGTGCCAGCAGCGTAGCTTGGACAGGGGGCGAAACGGAGACCCAGTACTTC.

The V gene is TRBV10-1, the J gene TRBJ2-7, with D possibly matching TRBD1 (5 bases). V dropped 5 bases and J dropped 6 bases, with 20 bases sitting between them. From germline, CDR1 is WNHNN and CDR2 SYGVQD (reference sequence). This CDR3 comprises 15 residues. CDR3 bases: TGCGCCAGCAGTCAACGTCAATCTAAGGGGTTCGAGCAGTACTTC. It is translated as CASSQRQSKGFEQYF.

V and J are TRBV19 and TRBJ2-5; TRBD1 matches 7 bases. V lost 4 bases and J lost 5; bases outside the gene matches: 7. This CDR3 comprises 14 residues. The V gene's germline CDR1 is LNHDA and CDR2 SQIVND (reference sequence). This CDR3 is CASSKRTGWETQYF. DNA of the CDR3: TGTGCCAGTAGTAAACGGACAGGTTGGGAGACCCAGTACTTC.

The chain has TRBV11-1 and TRBJ1-2, with D uncertain. From germline, CDR1 is SGHAT and CDR2 FQDESV (reference sequence). The CDR3 extends over 13 amino acids. V was cut by 4 bases and J by 6 bases, with 12 bases left in between. CDR3 protein: CASSSVTRDGYTF. The DNA for the CDR3 is TGTGCCAGCAGCTCGGTGACTAGGGATGGCTACACCTTC.

This clone was detected a few times. This rearrangement joins TRBV19 to TRBJ2-1; a weak D match, TRBD1 (5 bases). This CDR3 has 14 amino acids. V dropped 7 bases and J dropped 4 bases, with 14 bases sitting between them. Germline V CDR1 and CDR2: LNHDA, SQIVND (reference sequence). This chain's CDR3 is CASTPRRGYNEQFF. The CDR3 DNA reads TGTGCCAGTACCCCGAGAAGGGGTTACAATGAGCAGTTCTTC.

This chain joins TRBV5-1 and TRBJ2-5; D is possibly TRBD2 (6 bases). V was trimmed by 2 bases and J by 4 bases, leaving 15 bases between them. Germline lookup yields CDR1 SGHRS and CDR2 YFSETQ. CDR3 length: 15 amino acids. The CDR3 is CASSLGDAGRETQYF. DNA for the CDR3: TGCGCCAGCAGCTTAGGGGATGCGGGGCGAGAGACCCAGTACTTC.

The chain is built from TRBV5-1 and TRBJ2-7; no clear D gene. This CDR3 has 11 amino acids. V dropped 5 bases and J dropped 1 base, with 4 bases sitting between them. Germline V lookup: CDR1 SGHRS, CDR2 YFSETQ. CDR3 nucleotide sequence: TGCGCCAGCAGACAATCCTACGAGCAGTACTTC. Protein sequence: CASRQSYEQYF. Full variable domain (outside the CDR3, taken from reference TRBV5-1 and TRBJ2-7): KAGVTQTPRYLIKTRGQQVTLSCSPISGHRSVSWYQQTPGQGLQFLFEYFSETQRNKGNFPGRFSGRQFSNSRSEMNVSTLELGDSALYLCASRQSYEQYFGPGTRLTVT.

The CDR3 loop reads CASSNSQCPGTAHYGYTF. As DNA, the CDR3 is TGCGCCAGCAGCAACTCCCAATGTCCCGGGACAGCCCACTATGGCTACACCTTC. V gene TRBV23-1 combines with J gene TRBJ1-2, with 7 nucleotides matching TRBD1. TRBV23-1 is designated an ORF whose function remains uncertain. V was clipped by 6 bases and J by 3 bases; unmatched bases: 19. The CDR3 is made up of 18 amino acids.

This clone was picked up one time. V and J are TRBV6-2 or TRBV6-3 and TRBJ2-1, with TRBD2 identical over 10 bases. Germline trimming cut 6 bases from V and 7 bases from J; bases unmatched to any gene: 18. The CDR3 consists of 18 residues. Germline values: CDR1 MNHEY, CDR2 SVGEGT. For the CDR3, the DNA is TGTGCCAGCAGCCGCGCCCGAAAAGCGGGGGGGCCTGGTAATGAGCAGTTCTTC. It is translated as CASSRARKAGGPGNEQFF.

The chain recombines TRBV3-1 (or the pseudogene TRBV3-2) with TRBJ1-5; 8 bases match TRBD1. V gave up 3 bases and J gave up 3 bases; unmatched junction bases: 1. Per germline, CDR1 LGHDT and CDR2 YNNKEL (reference sequence). The CDR3 consists of 14 residues. The CDR3 DNA reads TGTGCCAGCAGCCACAGGGGGCTCAATCAGCCCCAGCATTTT. The encoded protein is CASSHRGLNQPQHF.

The chain combines TRBV12-3 or TRBV12-4 with TRBJ2-7; D unresolved. CDR3 length: 13 amino acids. With 3 bases removed from V and 5 bases from J, the gap between germline ends came to 11 bases. CDR3 residues: CASSFTVTDEQYF. In nucleotides, the CDR3 is TGTGCCAGCAGTTTTACGGTTACAGACGAGCAGTACTTC.

The V gene is TRBV5-4, the J gene TRBJ1-2; D is perhaps TRBD1 (5 bases). V was pared by 4 bases and J by 2 bases, with 12 bases between. The CDR3 length is 14 residues. The germline CDR1 and CDR2 sequences are SGHNT and YYREEE (reference sequence). CDR3 in amino acids: CASSAGGRNYGYTF. The CDR3 DNA is TGTGCCAGCAGCGCCGGGGGTCGGAACTATGGCTACACCTTC.

This chain connects TRBV10-3 to TRBJ1-3; D may be TRBD1 (5 bases). V dropped 10 bases and J dropped 0 bases, with 16 bases sitting between them. Germline V gene lookup returns CDR1 ENHRY and CDR2 SYGVKD. The CDR3 has 15 residues. The CDR3 sequence is CATTWEGSSGNTIYF. In nucleotides, the CDR3 is TGTGCCACCACTTGGGAGGGGTCCTCTGGAAACACCATATATTTT.

The chain has TRBV4-3 and TRBJ2-4; D is possibly TRBD1 (5 bases). Germline V lookup: CDR1 LGHNA, CDR2 YSLEER. The CDR3 sequence is 16 residues long. The germline V and J ends were trimmed by 0 bases and 9 bases, with 18 bases remaining between them. CDR3 residues: CASSQDPGQGLTIQYF. CDR3 nucleotide sequence: TGCGCCAGCAGCCAAGATCCGGGCCAGGGCCTGACCATTCAGTACTTC.

The genes are TRBV9 and TRBJ2-3; 7 bases map to TRBD1. The junction had 6 bases not matched to a gene; V was cut back by 0 bases and J by 2 bases. The CDR3 extends over 16 amino acids. Germline values: CDR1 SGDLS, CDR2 YYNGEE. The CDR3 nucleotides are TGTGCCAGCAGCGTAGATGAGCAGGGGGTCACAGATACGCAGTATTTT. This codes for CASSVDEQGVTDTQYF. The full variable domain, completed using reference TRBV9 and TRBJ2-3, is DSGVTQTPKHLITATGQRVTLRCSPRSGDLSVYWYQQSLDQGLQFLIQYYNGEERAKGNILERFSAQQFPDLHSELNLSSLELGDSALYFCASSVDEQGVTDTQYFGPGTRLTVL.

CDR3 in DNA: TGTGCCAGTAGCCGCACGGGATCGACCTACGAGCAGTACTTC. It encodes CASSRTGSTYEQYF. The J gene is TRBJ2-7, the V gene TRBV19, with D possibly matching TRBD2 (5 bases). The CDR3 totals 14 residues. The V gene lost 6 bases and the J gene lost 2 bases, with 14 bases spanning the gap. Germline V lookup: CDR1 LNHDA, CDR2 SQIVND (reference sequence).

The V gene is TRBV28, the J gene TRBJ1-2; no firm D call. The CDR3 runs to 14 residues. The V gene lost 6 bases and the J gene lost 4 bases, with 15 bases spanning the gap. Germline assignment: CDR1 MDHEN and CDR2 SYDVKM. The DNA for the CDR3 is TGTGCCAGCAGCAACGAGGGCGAGAGCTATGGCTACACCTTC. Translated: CASSNEGESYGYTF.

This clone was counted between two and nine times. V gene TRBV3-1 (or the pseudogene TRBV3-2) combines with J gene TRBJ2-1; the match to TRBD2 covers 7 bases. The CDR3 is made up of 16 amino acids. Germline V CDR1 and CDR2: LGHDT, YNNKEL (reference sequence). The trim removed 8 bases at V and 7 bases at J, leaving 17 bases unmatched. The CDR3 DNA follows: TGTGCCAGCGGGCGACTCCGGACTAGGTCTAAAAATGAGCAGTTCTTC. Protein product: CASGRLRTRSKNEQFF.

J is TRBJ2-1 and V is TRBV3-1 (or the pseudogene TRBV3-2), with D possibly matching TRBD1 (5 bases). CDR3 size: 15 residues. Germline V lookup: CDR1 LGHDT, CDR2 YNNKEL (reference sequence). Trimming left V 6 bases short and J 0 bases short, with 12 bases between. The CDR3 nucleotides are TGTGCCAGCAGACCCGGGCAGGGCTCCTACAATGAGCAGTTCTTC. Protein: CASRPGQGSYNEQFF.

This clone was observed once. The chain combines TRBV27 with TRBJ2-5, with 7 bases matching TRBD2. Germline loops: CDR1 MNHEY, CDR2 SMNVEV (reference sequence). J was trimmed by 2 bases and V by 1 base; bases with no gene match: 1. This CDR3 region has 14 residues. The CDR3 DNA follows: TGTGCCAGCAGTTTATTCGGGGGGCAAGAGACCCAGTACTTC. This gives the protein CASSLFGGQETQYF.

The J gene is TRBJ2-7, the V gene TRBV10-2; tentative D call: TRBD2 (6 bases). From germline, CDR1 is WSHSY and CDR2 SAAADI. This CDR3 region has 13 residues. V was trimmed by 6 bases and J by 3 bases, leaving 12 bases between them. The CDR3 coding sequence is TGCGCCAGCAGGGTAGCGGAGAACTACGAGCAGTACTTC. It specifies CASRVAENYEQYF.

The chain recombines TRBV6-5 with TRBJ1-5; tentative D call: TRBD1 (5 bases). Germline CDR1 reads MNHEY; CDR2 reads SVGAGI. Trimming left V 6 bases short and J 2 bases short, with 14 bases between. The CDR3 consists of 15 residues. The CDR3 sequence: CASRKGVEGNQPQHF. The DNA of the CDR3 is TGTGCCAGCAGGAAAGGGGTGGAAGGCAATCAGCCCCAGCATTTT.

The chain carries TRBV19 and TRBJ2-3, with TRBD2 matching over 10 bases. Germline CDR1 is LNHDA and CDR2 is SQIVND (reference sequence). The V gene end was trimmed by 5 bases and the J gene end by 5 bases; junction bases not matched to a gene: 7. The CDR3 is made up of 15 amino acids. CDR3 sequence: CASSLLAGVIDTQYF. For the CDR3, the DNA is TGTGCCAGTAGTCTTCTAGCGGGAGTAATAGATACGCAGTATTTT.

The CDR3 is CASSQVARVANEQFF. The CDR3 DNA follows: TGCGCCAGCAGCCAAGTGGCGAGGGTGGCCAATGAGCAGTTCTTC. The chain has TRBV4-1 and TRBJ2-1; TRBD2 might be the D (5 bases). Looked up from germline, CDR1 is MGHRA and CDR2 is YSYEKL. The CDR3 covers 15 residues. The V end lost 1 base, the J end lost 6 bases, and 13 bases lay between the germline ends.

The chain employs TRBV6-5 and TRBJ2-3, with 11 bases that match TRBD2. The CDR3 runs 16 residues. Germline trimming cut 4 bases from V and 2 bases from J; bases unmatched to any gene: 5. CDR1 is MNHEY and CDR2 is SVGAGI in the germline V gene. The CDR3 reads CASSSRLAGNTDTQYF. In DNA, the CDR3 is TGTGCCAGCAGTTCGCGACTAGCGGGGAACACAGATACGCAGTATTTT.

V usage is TRBV3-1 (or the pseudogene TRBV3-2) and J usage is TRBJ2-2; TRBD1 agrees at 9 bases. The CDR3 totals 14 residues. Germline V gene sequence: CDR1 LGHDT, CDR2 YNNKEL (reference sequence). V dropped 6 bases and J dropped 6; count of bases not matched to a gene: 5. CDR3 nucleotides: TGTGCCAGCAGTTGGACAGGGGATGCCGGGGAGCTGTTTTTT. This codes for CASSWTGDAGELFF.

To note about this clone: At the DNA level, this CDR3 is encoded by other sequences in the same sample as well. The V call is TRBV18, the J call TRBJ2-5; D possibly corresponds to TRBD1 (5 bases). The length of the CDR3 is 14 residues. V lost 2 bases, J lost 2 bases, and 9 bases lay in between. Germline lookup yields CDR1 KGHSH and CDR2 LQKENI. CDR3 DNA sequence: TGTGCCAGCTCACCAAGAAGGGGACAAGAGACCCAGTACTTC. It yields the protein CASSPRRGQETQYF.